One and the same sample provided the 2 T cell receptor beta chains below, sequenced in a study of OX40 agonist ivuxolimab in advanced cancers. Repertoires were generated with immunoSEQ multiplex PCR, while TCRdb's copy carries only in-frame clones and drops some. The sample carries over 150,000 clones, under 95% recorded once. The sequencing here drew on CD4+ or CD8+ T cells sorted from blood, taken in a trial of the OX40 agonist ivuxolimab. Every receptor here comes from an adult with an advanced solid tumor such as melanoma, head and neck, liver or kidney cancer.

CDR3 coding DNA: TGTGCCAGCCGATCCCGGACAACCTACGAGCAGTACTTC. Its translation: CASRSRTTYEQYF. This sequence joins TRBV6-6 and TRBJ2-7, with TRBD1 as a possible D gene (5 bases). The V end lost 8 bases, the J end lost 2 bases, and 13 bases lay between the germline ends. The V gene's germline CDR1 is MNHNY and CDR2 SVGAGI (reference sequence). The CDR3 length is 13 residues.

The V and J genes are TRBV5-1 and TRBJ2-2; 11 bases map to TRBD1. The CDR3 is 15 residues long. Germline V gene lookup returns CDR1 SGHRS and CDR2 YFSETQ. The V segment lost 4 bases and the J segment 8 bases; nucleotides outside the gene matches: 7. The chain's CDR3 is CASSIGQGASGELFF. The CDR3 DNA reads as TGCGCCAGCAGCATCGGACAGGGGGCGTCGGGGGAGCTGTTTTTT.